What follows describes a single T cell receptor beta chain. No antigen is known for it. A much larger clone differs by one base, so this may be a read error. The record originates from a study of regulatory T cells in long-lasting Graves disease. The sample's time point: newly diagnosed GD, antithyroid drugs for less than 3 months. The TCR library was prepared using RNA isolated from PBMCs. There are 15 residues in the CDR3. Germline V lookup: CDR1 LGHDT, CDR2 YNNKEL (reference sequence). V lost 4 bases and J lost 4, with 16 bases in between. The study, taken as a whole, reports: New patients shared 1,000 or so public clonotypes, and persistent patients shared more, with 2,741. TRBV28, TRBJ1-2 and TRBJ2-5 were segments that persistent disease favored.

Arm-PCR with iRepertoire HTBI primers amplified the CDR3 regions for these TCR beta libraries. TCRdb analysed the multiplex PCR reads with MiXCR anew, one entry per CDR3 protein. The top ten hold 10% to 15% of the sample, which has around 450,000 distinct CDR3 sequences, 15% to 20% seen once. These data were also reused for a study on T cells in Graves' hyperthyroidism and ophthalmopathy. This second study says: Graves' hyperthyroidism is called stable when ophthalmopathy does not progress within 18 months.

This sample comprised peripheral blood mononuclear cells (PBMCs), obtained at new diagnosis, from a patient treated with antithyroid drugs. V and J are TRBV3-1 and TRBJ1-1, with D uncertain. The clonotype originates from a man between 40 and 49 years old with Graves disease. DNA of the CDR3: TGTGCCAGCAGCCCCGACACCTCTAAGGCCACTGAAGCTTTCTTT. Its protein is CASSPDTSKATEAFF.